The T cell receptor (beta chain) described here comes from a study of OX40 agonist ivuxolimab in advanced cancers. Context from the whole study: The costimulatory receptor OX40 (CD134) was targeted by ivuxolimab, a fully human IgG2 agonistic monoclonal antibody. In the dose-escalation cohort, around four fifths of patients were male, and the mean age was roughly 60 years, with a range of roughly 23 to 85. Patients were allowed to have had prior anti-PD-1, anti-PD-L1 or anti-CTLA-4 therapy, and roughly two fifths of the dose-escalation patients had been treated with checkpoint inhibitors. Intravenous ivuxolimab was administered to patients every 2 weeks at six dose levels: 0.01, 0.1, 0.3, 1.5, 3 and 10 mg/kg. The monotherapy dose-escalation portion (N ≈ 52 patients) of the phase I ivuxolimab trial is reported in the paper. Among the roughly 52 dose-escalation patients, some 20 had hepatocellular carcinoma, roughly 15 melanoma, 9 renal cell carcinoma and 9 head and neck cancer. The purpose of peripheral TCRbeta sequencing was to test whether ivuxolimab changed TCR sequence diversity and led to clonal T-cell expansion. Partial responses occurred in three dose-escalation patients: two with cutaneous melanoma and one with hepatocellular carcinoma.

From cysteine to phenylalanine, the CDR3 is 15 amino acids long. The CDR3 DNA has 45 bases and is translated from base 1. Based on the germline V gene, the CDR1 and CDR2 sequences are SGHTS and YDEGEE. Unmatched junction bases come to 9, with V trimmed by 2 bases and J by 7 bases. Patients with autoimmune disease history or receiving systemic immunosuppression were excluded from the trial. Peripheral blood for TCR sequencing was collected from all dose cohorts at baseline, on cycle 4 day 1, and on cycle 7 day 1. The samples were taken from a phase I, first-in-human, multicenter, open-label dose-escalation trial of ivuxolimab. The trial enrolled adults with locally advanced or metastatic head and neck squamous cell, hepatocellular, melanoma or renal cell carcinoma. Before TCR sequencing, CD4+ T cells and CD8+ T cells were sorted from peripheral blood as separate populations. About this clone: Its cognate antigen has yet to be identified. No quality values exist for individual bases; no much larger clone is one base distant.

To sequence the TCRbeta CDR3 region, genomic DNA was isolated from the sorted cells. The immunoSEQ Assay was used for sequencing of TCRbeta CDR3 regions. TCRdb obtained this table from immuneACCESS and retained in-frame rearrangements with V and J assigned. These tables miss some clones; where compared with another copy, unresolved V genes account for less than half of the shortfall, and the remainder is unexplained. The sample yields about 86,000 clones; 91% were counted once. Together, the top ten hold about 9% of the sample. General study outcomes and caveats: Low levels of normalized T-cell clonal expansion were also seen in some patients who did not respond. Which antigens the clonally expanded peripheral T cells were specific for was not determined. In the 0.1-3.0 mg/kg groups, partial responders had among the lowest normalized peripheral clonal expansion, particularly in CD8+ T cells. At doses of 0.1 to 3.0 mg/kg, clonal expansion of both CD4+ and CD8+ T cells in blood was seen between baseline and week 6. After ivuxolimab, expanded clones were on average more numerous among CD8+ T cells than among CD4+ T cells.

Rearrangement joined TRBV5-8 to TRBJ1-1; 9 central bases correspond to TRBD1. This TCR came from an adult with an advanced solid tumor such as melanoma, head and neck, liver or kidney cancer. The input for sequencing was CD4+ or CD8+ T cells sorted from blood, taken in a trial of the OX40 agonist ivuxolimab. The CDR3 region reads CASSFKGTGFIEAFF. The nucleotide sequence reads TGTGCCAGCAGCTTTAAAGGGACAGGGTTTATTGAAGCTTTCTTT. Outside the CDR3, residues come from the reference TRBV5-8 and TRBJ1-1 proteins, so the full variable domain is: EAGVTQSPTHLIKTRGQQATLRCSPISGHTSVYWYQQALGLGLQFLLWYDEGEERNRGNFPPRFSGRQFPNYSSELNVNALELEDSALYLCASSFKGTGFIEAFFGQGTRLTVV.